This T cell receptor (beta chain) was identified during a study of cytomegalovirus exposure and HLA in healthy donors. Study-wide results and limits: Prior analysis indicated that the majority of TCR beta V segments exhibited productivity approximately 90% or approximately 30% of the time. The presence/absence work took it that sequencing depth was about the same across donors. At a 0.05 false discovery rate, a later analysis found about 17,000 TCR beta sequences to be associated with HLA alleles.

When sampled, the donors appeared nominally healthy, though they likely had unrecorded immune exposures. Comments on this clone: Its antigen remains unidentified.

Looked up from germline, CDR1 is GTSNPN and CDR2 is SVGIG (reference sequence). V gave up 0 bases and J gave up 0 bases, with 18 bases separating them. This CDR3 comprises 18 residues. 60 Vbeta and 13 Jbeta primers were used in PCR. The assay was immunoSEQ multiplex PCR, and TCRdb's table has in-frame clones only and misses some. The table shows about 130,000 clones, with 70% to 75% occurring only once. This chain uses TRBV30 with TRBJ1-5; D is undetermined. The sequencing sample was made of PBMCs. The source is a male donor in good health and CMV-seronegative. The CDR3 region is CAWSVGRHWTPSNQPQHF. As DNA, the CDR3 is TGTGCCTGGAGTGTAGGGAGACACTGGACCCCTAGCAATCAGCCCCAGCATTTT.